This T cell receptor beta chain was documented in a study of beta chain features in type 1 diabetes. The study, taken as a whole, reports: Here, the possible influence of HLA type (on TCRB rearrangement) remained unresolved. For patients, the naive, central memory and Treg TCRB repertoires appeared more alike than for healthy donors.

Worth noting for this clone: Its antigen is not known.

One heparinised draw, averaging roughly 0.12 L, was taken per donor. Based on CD45RO/CCR7/CD25/CD127/CD95/CD27, CD4+ regulatory, stem cell-like memory, naive and central memory cells were sorted. CDR3 length equals 15 residues. V shed 3 bases and J 3 bases; nucleotides not matched to a gene: 2. Germline loops: CDR1 SGHRS, CDR2 YFSETQ. TCRB transcripts that were expressed got sequenced, as all of the isolated RNA had been reverse transcribed. Profiled with immunoSEQ multiplex PCR; TCRdb holds only in-frame clones, not every one. The table lists 350,000 to 400,000 clones, around 15% of them singletons, with approximately 0.019% in the top ten.

The TCR comes from a young woman in good health. The chain uses TRBV5-1 and TRBJ2-1, with 11 bases lining up with TRBD2. The sequenced sample consisted of naive CD4+ T cells from blood. The CDR3: CASSSGLAVYNEQFF. CDR3 nucleotides: TGCGCCAGCAGCTCGGGACTAGCGGTCTACAATGAGCAGTTCTTC.